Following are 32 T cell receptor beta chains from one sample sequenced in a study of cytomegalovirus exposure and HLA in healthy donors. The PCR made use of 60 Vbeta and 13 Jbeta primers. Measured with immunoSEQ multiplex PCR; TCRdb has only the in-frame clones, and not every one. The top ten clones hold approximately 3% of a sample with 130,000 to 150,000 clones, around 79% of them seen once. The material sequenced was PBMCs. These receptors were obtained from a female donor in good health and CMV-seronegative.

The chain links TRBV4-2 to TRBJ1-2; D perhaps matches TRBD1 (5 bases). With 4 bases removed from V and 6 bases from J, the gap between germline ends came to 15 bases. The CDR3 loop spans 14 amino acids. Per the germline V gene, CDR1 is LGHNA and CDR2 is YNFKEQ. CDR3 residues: CASSRNRGSDGYTF. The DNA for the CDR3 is TGTGCCAGCAGCCGAAATCGGGGGTCCGATGGCTACACCTTC.

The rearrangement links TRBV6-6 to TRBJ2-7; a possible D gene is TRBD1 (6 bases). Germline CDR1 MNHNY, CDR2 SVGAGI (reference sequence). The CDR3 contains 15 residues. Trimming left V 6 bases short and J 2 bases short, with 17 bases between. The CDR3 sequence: CASRLDRATAYEQYF. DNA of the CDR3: TGTGCCAGCAGGCTGGACAGAGCGACAGCCTACGAGCAGTACTTC.

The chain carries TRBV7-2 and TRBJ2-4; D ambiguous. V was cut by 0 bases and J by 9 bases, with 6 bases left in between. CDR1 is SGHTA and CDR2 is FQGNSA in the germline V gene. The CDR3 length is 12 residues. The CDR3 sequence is CASSLARSIQYF. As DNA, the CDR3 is TGTGCCAGCAGCTTAGCGCGGAGCATTCAGTACTTC.

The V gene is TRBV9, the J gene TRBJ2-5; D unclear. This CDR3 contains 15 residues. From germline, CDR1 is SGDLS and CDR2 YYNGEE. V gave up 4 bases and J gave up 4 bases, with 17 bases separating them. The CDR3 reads CASSFRGAIRETQYF. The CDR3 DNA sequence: TGTGCCAGCAGCTTCCGAGGAGCGATTCGAGAGACCCAGTACTTC. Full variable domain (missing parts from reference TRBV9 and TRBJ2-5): DSGVTQTPKHLITATGQRVTLRCSPRSGDLSVYWYQQSLDQGLQFLIQYYNGEERAKGNILERFSAQQFPDLHSELNLSSLELGDSALYFCASSFRGAIRETQYFGPGTRLLVL.

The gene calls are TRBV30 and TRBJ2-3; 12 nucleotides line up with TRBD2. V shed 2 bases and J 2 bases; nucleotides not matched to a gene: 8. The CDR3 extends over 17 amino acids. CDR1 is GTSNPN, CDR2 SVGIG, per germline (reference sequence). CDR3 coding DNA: TGTGCCTGGAGTCCTACTCGGACTAGCGGGACCACAGATACGCAGTATTTT. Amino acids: CAWSPTRTSGTTDTQYF.

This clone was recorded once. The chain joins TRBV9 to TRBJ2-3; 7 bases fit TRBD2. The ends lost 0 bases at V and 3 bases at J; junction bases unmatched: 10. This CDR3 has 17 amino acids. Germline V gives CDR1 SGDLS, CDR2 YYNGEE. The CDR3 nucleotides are TGTGCCAGCAGCGTAGGGCGAGCGGGAATGAGGACAGATACGCAGTATTTT. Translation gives CASSVGRAGMRTDTQYF.

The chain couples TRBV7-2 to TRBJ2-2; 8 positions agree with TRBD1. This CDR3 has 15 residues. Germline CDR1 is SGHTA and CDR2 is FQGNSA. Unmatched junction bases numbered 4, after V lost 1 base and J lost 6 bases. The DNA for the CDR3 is TGTGCCAGCAGCTTAGGGTGGACAGGGTCCGGGGAGCTGTTTTTT. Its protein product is CASSLGWTGSGELFF.

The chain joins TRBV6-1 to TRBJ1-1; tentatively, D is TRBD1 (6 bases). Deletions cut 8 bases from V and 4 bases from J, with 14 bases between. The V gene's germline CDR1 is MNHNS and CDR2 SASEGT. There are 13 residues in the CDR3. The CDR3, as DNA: TGTGCCAGCGAACCGGACAGTTCCACTGAAGCTTTCTTT. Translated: CASEPDSSTEAFF.

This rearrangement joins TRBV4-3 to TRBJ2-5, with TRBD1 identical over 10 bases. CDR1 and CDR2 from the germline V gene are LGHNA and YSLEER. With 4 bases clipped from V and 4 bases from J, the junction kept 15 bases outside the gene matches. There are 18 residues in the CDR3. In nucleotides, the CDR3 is TGCGCCAGCAGCCGGACAGGGGGAGGGGAAGTTCTTGGAGAGACCCAGTACTTC. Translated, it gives CASSRTGGGEVLGETQYF.

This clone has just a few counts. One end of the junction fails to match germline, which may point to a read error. CDR3 loop: CAWGLYSVDTESLF. In DNA form, the CDR3 reads TGTGCCTGGGGGCTATACTCAGTAGACACTGAATCACTCTTT. The chain links TRBV30 to TRBJ1-1; D remains ambiguous. This CDR3 is 14 amino acids long. Per the germline V gene, CDR1 is GTSNPN and CDR2 is SVGIG (reference sequence).

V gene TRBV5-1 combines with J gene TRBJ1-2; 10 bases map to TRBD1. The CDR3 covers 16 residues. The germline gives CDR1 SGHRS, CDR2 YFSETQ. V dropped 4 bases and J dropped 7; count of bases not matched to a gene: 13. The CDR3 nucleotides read TGCGCCAGCAGCGGGGGACAGGGGACCTCCGTCCGTGGCTACACCTTC. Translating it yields CASSGGQGTSVRGYTF.

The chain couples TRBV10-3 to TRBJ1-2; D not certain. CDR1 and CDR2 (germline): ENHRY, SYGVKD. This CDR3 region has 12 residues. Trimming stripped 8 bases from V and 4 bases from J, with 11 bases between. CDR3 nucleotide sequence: TGTGCCATCGGGCGGGCTTCCTATGGCTACACCTTC. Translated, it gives CAIGRASYGYTF.

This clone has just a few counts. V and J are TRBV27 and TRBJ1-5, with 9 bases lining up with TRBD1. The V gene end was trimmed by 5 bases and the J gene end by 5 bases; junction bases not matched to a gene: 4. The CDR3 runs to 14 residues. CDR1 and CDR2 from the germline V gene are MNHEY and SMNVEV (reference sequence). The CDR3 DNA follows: TGTGCCAGCAGTGGACAGGGGATCTATCAGCCCCAGCATTTT. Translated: CASSGQGIYQPQHF.

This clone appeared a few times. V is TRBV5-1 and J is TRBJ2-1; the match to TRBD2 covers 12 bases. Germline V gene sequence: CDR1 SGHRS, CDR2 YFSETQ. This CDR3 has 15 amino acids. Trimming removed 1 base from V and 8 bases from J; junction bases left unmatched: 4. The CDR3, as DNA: TGCGCCAGCAGCTTGTCTAGCGGGAGGGGACATGAGCAGTTCTTC. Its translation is CASSLSSGRGHEQFF.

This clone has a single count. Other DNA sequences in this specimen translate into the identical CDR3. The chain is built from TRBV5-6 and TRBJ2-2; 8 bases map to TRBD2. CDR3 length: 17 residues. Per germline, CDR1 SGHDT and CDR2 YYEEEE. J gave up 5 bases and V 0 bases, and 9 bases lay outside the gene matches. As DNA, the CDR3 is TGTGCCAGCAGCTTGGACGGGGCCAGCGGGAGTACCGGGGAGCTGTTTTTT. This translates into CASSLDGASGSTGELFF.

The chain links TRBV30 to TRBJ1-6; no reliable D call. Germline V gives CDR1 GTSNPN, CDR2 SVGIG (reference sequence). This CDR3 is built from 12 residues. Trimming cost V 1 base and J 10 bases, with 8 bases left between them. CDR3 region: CAWSGAGSPLHF. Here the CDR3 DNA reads TGTGCCTGGAGTGGTGCGGGCTCACCCCTCCACTTT.

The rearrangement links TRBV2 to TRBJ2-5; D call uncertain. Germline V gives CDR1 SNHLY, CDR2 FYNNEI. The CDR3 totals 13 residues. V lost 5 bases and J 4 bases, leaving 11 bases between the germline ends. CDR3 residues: CASSRLKGETQYF. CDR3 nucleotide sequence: TGTGCCAGCAGTCGACTCAAAGGAGAGACCCAGTACTTC.

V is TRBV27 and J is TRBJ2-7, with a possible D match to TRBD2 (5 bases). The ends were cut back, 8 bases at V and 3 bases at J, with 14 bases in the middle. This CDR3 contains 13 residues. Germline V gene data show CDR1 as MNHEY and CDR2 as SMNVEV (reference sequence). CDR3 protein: CASARASRYEQYF. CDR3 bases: TGTGCCAGCGCCCGAGCTAGCCGCTACGAGCAGTACTTC.

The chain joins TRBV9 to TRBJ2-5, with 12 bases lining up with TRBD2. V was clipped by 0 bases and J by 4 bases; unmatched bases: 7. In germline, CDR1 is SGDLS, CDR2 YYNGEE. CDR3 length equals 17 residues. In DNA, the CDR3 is TGTGCCAGCAGCGTAGATGCTAGCGGGGGGGCCACAGAGACCCAGTACTTC. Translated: CASSVDASGGATETQYF. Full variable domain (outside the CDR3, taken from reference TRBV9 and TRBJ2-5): DSGVTQTPKHLITATGQRVTLRCSPRSGDLSVYWYQQSLDQGLQFLIQYYNGEERAKGNILERFSAQQFPDLHSELNLSSLELGDSALYFCASSVDASGGATETQYFGPGTRLLVL.

CDR3 DNA: TGCGCCAGCAGCCAAGGCGGGGGCTCCTACGAGCAGTACTTC. Amino acid sequence: CASSQGGGSYEQYF. This chain uses TRBV4-1 with TRBJ2-7; 7 bases agree with TRBD2. Looked up from germline, CDR1 is MGHRA and CDR2 is YSYEKL. Losses at the gene ends were 1 base for V and 0 bases for J; bases not matched to a gene: 0. The CDR3 loop spans 14 amino acids.

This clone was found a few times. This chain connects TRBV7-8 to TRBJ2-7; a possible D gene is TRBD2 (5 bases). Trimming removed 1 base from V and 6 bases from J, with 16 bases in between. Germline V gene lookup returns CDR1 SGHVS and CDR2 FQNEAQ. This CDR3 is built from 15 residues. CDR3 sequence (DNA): TGTGCCAGCAGCTTAGTTTCTAGCAGTTTAGGCGAGCAGTACTTC. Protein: CASSLVSSSLGEQYF. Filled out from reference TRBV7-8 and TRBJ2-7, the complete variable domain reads GAGVSQSPRYKVAKRGQDVALRCDPISGHVSLFWYQQALGQGPEFLTYFQNEAQLDKSGLPSDRFFAERPEGSVSTLKIQRTQQEDSAVYLCASSLVSSSLGEQYFGPGTRLTVT.

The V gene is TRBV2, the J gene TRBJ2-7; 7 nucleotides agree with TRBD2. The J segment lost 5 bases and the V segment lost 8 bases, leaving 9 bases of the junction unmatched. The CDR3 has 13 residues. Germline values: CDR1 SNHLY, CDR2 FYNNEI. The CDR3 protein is CASQRGQSHEQYF. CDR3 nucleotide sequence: TGTGCCAGCCAGCGGGGTCAGTCCCACGAGCAGTACTTC.

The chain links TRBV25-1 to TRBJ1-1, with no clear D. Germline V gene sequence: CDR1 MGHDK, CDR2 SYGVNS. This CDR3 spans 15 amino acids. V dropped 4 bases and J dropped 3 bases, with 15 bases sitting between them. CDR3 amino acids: CASSGVRGGDTEAFF. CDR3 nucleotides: TGTGCCAGCAGTGGTGTTCGGGGTGGAGACACTGAAGCTTTCTTT.

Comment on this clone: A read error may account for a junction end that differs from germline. CDR3 nucleotides: TGTTCCAGCAGCCCTAATGCGGGACAGGGAAATGAAAAACTGTTTTTT. This sequence encodes CSSSPNAGQGNEKLFF. The V gene is TRBV7-9, the J gene TRBJ1-4, with 9 bases aligning to TRBD1. This CDR3 spans 16 amino acids. Germline V gene sequence: CDR1 SEHNR, CDR2 FQNEAQ (reference sequence).

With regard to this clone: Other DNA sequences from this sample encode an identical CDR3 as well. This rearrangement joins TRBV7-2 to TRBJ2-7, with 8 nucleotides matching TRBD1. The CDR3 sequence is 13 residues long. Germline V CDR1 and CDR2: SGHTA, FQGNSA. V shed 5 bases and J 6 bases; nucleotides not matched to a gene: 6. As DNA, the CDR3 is TGTGCCAGCAGCCCGAGGACAGGGCTCGAGCAGTACTTC. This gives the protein CASSPRTGLEQYF.

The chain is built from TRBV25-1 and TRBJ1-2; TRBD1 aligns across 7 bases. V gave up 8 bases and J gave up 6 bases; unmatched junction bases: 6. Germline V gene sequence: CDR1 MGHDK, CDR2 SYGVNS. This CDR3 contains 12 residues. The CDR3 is CASRTGEHGYTF. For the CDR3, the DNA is TGTGCCAGCCGTACAGGGGAACATGGCTACACCTTC.

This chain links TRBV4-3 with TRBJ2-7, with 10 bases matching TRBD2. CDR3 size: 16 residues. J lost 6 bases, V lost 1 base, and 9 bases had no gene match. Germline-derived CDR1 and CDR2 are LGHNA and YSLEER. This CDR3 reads CASSQVWPSGSLEQYF. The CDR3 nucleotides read TGCGCCAGCAGCCAAGTATGGCCTAGCGGGAGCCTCGAGCAGTACTTC.

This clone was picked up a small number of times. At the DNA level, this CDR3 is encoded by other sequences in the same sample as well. CDR3 in amino acids: CASSRGYGYTF. In DNA form, the CDR3 reads TGTGCCAGCAGTAGGGGCTATGGCTACACCTTC. The rearrangement joins TRBV2 to TRBJ1-2; D is perhaps TRBD1 (5 bases). This CDR3 is built from 11 residues. The germline V and J ends were trimmed by 5 bases and 4 bases, with 5 bases remaining between them. The germline V gene has CDR1 SNHLY and CDR2 FYNNEI.

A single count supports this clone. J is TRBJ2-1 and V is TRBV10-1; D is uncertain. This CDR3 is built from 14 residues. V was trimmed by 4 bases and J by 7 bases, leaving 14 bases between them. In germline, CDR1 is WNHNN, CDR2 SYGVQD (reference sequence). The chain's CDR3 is CASSVDTAGNEQFF. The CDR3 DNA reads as TGCGCCAGCAGTGTAGACACCGCTGGGAATGAGCAGTTCTTC.

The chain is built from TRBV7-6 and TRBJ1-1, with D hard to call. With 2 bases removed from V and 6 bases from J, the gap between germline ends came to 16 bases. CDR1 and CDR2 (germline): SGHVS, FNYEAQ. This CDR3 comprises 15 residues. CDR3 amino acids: CASSLTQPGSAEAFF. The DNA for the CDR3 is TGTGCCAGCAGCTTAACCCAACCGGGGAGCGCTGAAGCTTTCTTT.

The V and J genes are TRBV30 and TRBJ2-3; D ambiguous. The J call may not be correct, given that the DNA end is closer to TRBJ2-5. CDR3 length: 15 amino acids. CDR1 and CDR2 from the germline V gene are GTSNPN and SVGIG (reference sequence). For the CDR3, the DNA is TGTGCCTGGAGTGTCATGGCGGCCTTCGAAGAGACCCAGTACTTC. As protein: CAWSVMAAFEETQYF.

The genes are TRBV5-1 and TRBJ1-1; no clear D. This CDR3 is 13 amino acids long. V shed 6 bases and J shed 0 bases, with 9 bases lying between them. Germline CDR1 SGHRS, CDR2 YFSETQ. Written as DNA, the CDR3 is TGCGCCAGCAACGAGGGAATGAACACTGAAGCTTTCTTT. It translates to CASNEGMNTEAFF.